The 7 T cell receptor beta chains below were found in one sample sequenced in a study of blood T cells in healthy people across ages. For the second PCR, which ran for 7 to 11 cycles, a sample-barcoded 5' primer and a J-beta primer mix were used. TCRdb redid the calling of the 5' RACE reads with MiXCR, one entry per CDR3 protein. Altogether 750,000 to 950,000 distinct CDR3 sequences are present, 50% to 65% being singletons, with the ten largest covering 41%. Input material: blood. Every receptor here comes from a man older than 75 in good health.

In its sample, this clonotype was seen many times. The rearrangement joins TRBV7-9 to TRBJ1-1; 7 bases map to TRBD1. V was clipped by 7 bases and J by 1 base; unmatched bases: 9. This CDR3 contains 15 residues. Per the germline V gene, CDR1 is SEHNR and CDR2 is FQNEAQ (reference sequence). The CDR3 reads CASTNYRGPNTEAFF. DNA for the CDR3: TGTGCCAGCACCAATTATAGGGGGCCGAACACTGAAGCTTTCTTT.

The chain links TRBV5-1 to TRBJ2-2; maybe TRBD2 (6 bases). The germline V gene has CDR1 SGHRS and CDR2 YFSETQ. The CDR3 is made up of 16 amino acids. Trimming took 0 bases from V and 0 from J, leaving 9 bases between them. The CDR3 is CASSLEGGTNTGELFF. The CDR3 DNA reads TGCGCCAGCAGCTTGGAGGGCGGGACGAACACCGGGGAGCTGTTTTTT.

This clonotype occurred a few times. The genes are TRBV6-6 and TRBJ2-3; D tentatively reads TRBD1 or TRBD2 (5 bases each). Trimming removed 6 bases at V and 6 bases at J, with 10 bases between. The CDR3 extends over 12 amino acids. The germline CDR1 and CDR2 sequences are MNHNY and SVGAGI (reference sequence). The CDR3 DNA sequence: TGTGCCAGCAGCGGGGCCGTGGATACGCAGTATTTT. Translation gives CASSGAVDTQYF.

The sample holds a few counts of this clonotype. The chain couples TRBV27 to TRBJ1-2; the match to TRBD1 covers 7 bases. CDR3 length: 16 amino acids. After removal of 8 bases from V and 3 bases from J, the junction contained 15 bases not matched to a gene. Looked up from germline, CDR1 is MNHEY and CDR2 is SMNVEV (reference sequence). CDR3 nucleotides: TGTGCCAGCGCCTTTTTGTATAGGACAGGATACTATGGCTACACCTTC. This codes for CASAFLYRTGYYGYTF.

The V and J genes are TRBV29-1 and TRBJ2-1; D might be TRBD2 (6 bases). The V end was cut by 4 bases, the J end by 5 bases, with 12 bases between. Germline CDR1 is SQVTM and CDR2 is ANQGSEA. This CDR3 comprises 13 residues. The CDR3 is CSVAPSVNNEQFF. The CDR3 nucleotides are TGCAGCGTTGCACCTAGCGTAAACAATGAGCAGTTCTTC.

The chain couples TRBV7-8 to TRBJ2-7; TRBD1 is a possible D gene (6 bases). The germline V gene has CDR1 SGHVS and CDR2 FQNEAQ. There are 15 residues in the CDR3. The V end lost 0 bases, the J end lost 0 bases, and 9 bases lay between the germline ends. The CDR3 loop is CASSLADSFSYEQYF. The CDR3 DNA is TGTGCCAGCAGCTTAGCGGACAGTTTCTCCTACGAGCAGTACTTC.

The CDR3 DNA follows: TGTGCCAGCAGCCAAGATCTTCTGGGACCCTATGGCTACACCTTC. This sequence encodes CASSQDLLGPYGYTF. V is TRBV4-2 and J is TRBJ1-2; a possible D gene is TRBD1 (5 bases). The length of the CDR3 is 15 residues. CDR1 is LGHNA and CDR2 is YNFKEQ in the germline V gene. Trimming removed 0 bases from V and 4 bases from J, with 12 bases in between.